The source of this T cell receptor beta chain is a study of T-cell reconstitution after alpha-beta-depleted transplantation in children (dated by TCRdb to the mid-2010s). Concerning the study at large: The study quantitatively tracked T-cell immune reconstitution after TCRalphabeta/CD19-depleted allogeneic hematopoietic cell transplantation in children using TCR repertoire profiling.

The junction carries 14 bases between V and J, which are trimmed by 1 base and 7 bases respectively. From the cysteine up to the phenylalanine, the CDR3 has a length of 15 residues. Of all the DNA, just the CDR3 is kept, 45 bases in frame from base 1. Sequences SGHTA (CDR1) and FQGNSA (CDR2) are obtained from the germline V gene. Libraries came from PCR. Sequencing took place on an Illumina HiSeq 2500. To normalize quantification of the TCRbeta repertoire, the TCR libraries were built with molecular barcoding that relied on unique molecular identifiers. TCRdb itself trimmed the public reads at Q25 with fastp, ran MiXCR and retained productive beta chains. Identical CDR3 protein sequences are pooled into one entry, listed with their most common genes and DNA. Counted in this sample were around 600,000 distinct CDR3 sequences; over 15% of them appeared once. The top ten constitute around 0.96% of the sample.

This clonotype has a count of ten or more. Its specific antigen is unknown. Base qualities are not recorded, but no much larger clone differs from it by a single base. This receptor was obtained from a human donor who donated a stem cell graft to a child with acute myeloid leukemia. The material was PBMCs from the stem cell graft donor, obtained from the stem cell graft. The chain joins TRBV7-2 to TRBJ1-5, and possibly TRBD1, on 5 matching bases. The bases are TGTGCCAGCAGCTTAGATGGCAGGGAGGAGCAGCCCCAGCATTTT. This yields the protein CASSLDGREEQPQHF.